This T cell receptor beta chain was sequenced in a study of early T cells in non-severe SARS-CoV-2 infection. Study at large: Sequencing targeted bulk RNA from unsorted whole blood, leaving chains unpaired. Study-wide results and limits: The VDJdb matching leaned toward anti-spike CD8 responses and overlooked private and CD4 specificities.

This clonotype was recorded many times. Its target is not known. Unique molecular identifiers were affixed to single, distinct cDNA molecules. TCRdb ran MiXCR on the 5' RACE reads and lists one entry per CDR3 protein. Of around 66,000 distinct CDR3 sequences listed, approximately 6.1% are singletons. The CDR3 spans 14 residues. V lost 4 bases and J 3 bases, leaving 13 bases between the germline ends. Germline loops: CDR1 MNHNY, CDR2 SVGAGI (reference sequence). Here the sequenced sample was whole blood, taken at baseline. The J gene is TRBJ2-7, the V gene TRBV6-6; D perhaps matches TRBD2 (5 bases). This TCR came from an adult who was a healthcare worker with PCR-confirmed SARS-CoV-2 infection or an uninfected control (not recorded which). CDR3 DNA: TGTGCCAGCAGTTTCACCGCCGGGAACTACGAGCAGTACTTC. Protein product: CASSFTAGNYEQYF.